These 25 T cell receptor beta chains originate from one sample sequenced in a study of control samples from healthy donors and cancer patients. Clones were sequenced by immunoSEQ multiplex PCR, and TCRdb holds only the in-frame ones, with some missing. The repertoire holds some 160,000 clones, roughly 90% seen once, with 4.9% in the top ten. The specimen sequenced was blood. All receptors derive from a man aged 30 to 39 in good health.

In its sample, this clone was seen once. The rearrangement joins TRBV7-2 to TRBJ2-7; 7 bases fit TRBD1. V lost 2 bases and J lost 0; bases outside the gene matches: 4. This CDR3 comprises 15 residues. Germline assignment: CDR1 SGHTA and CDR2 FQGNSA. The CDR3 coding sequence is TGTGCCAGCAGCTTATCAGGGGGTAACTCCTACGAGCAGTACTTC. Translation gives CASSLSGGNSYEQYF.

The CDR3 sequence is CATSRDIAGANVLTF. The CDR3 region has the DNA TGTGCCACCAGCAGAGATATAGCTGGGGCCAACGTCCTGACTTTC. The chain uses TRBV15 and TRBJ2-6; D remains ambiguous. Germline loops: CDR1 LNHNV, CDR2 YYDKDF (reference sequence). Between the trimmed V and J ends, which lost 0 bases and 2 bases, there was a span of 5 bases. This CDR3 has 15 amino acids. Variable domain in full (rest from reference TRBV15 and TRBJ2-6): DAMVIQNPRYQVTQFGKPVTLSCSQTLNHNVMYWYQQKSSQAPKLLFHYYDKDFNNEADTPDNFQSRRPNTSFCFLDIRSPGLGDTAMYLCATSRDIAGANVLTFGAGSRLTVL.

The genes are TRBV19 and TRBJ1-1; 12 bases fit TRBD1. Trimming took 7 bases from V and 11 from J; bases not matched to a gene: 17. The CDR3 is 16 residues long. The germline V gene encodes CDR1 LNHDA and CDR2 SQIVND (reference sequence). The CDR3 DNA is TGTGCCAGTACCACAATTTCGGGGACAGGGGGCTCTACGGCTTTCTTT. Its protein product is CASTTISGTGGSTAFF.

This rearrangement joins TRBV5-4 to TRBJ2-2, with 7 bases aligning to TRBD1. CDR3 size: 15 residues. Germline V gene data show CDR1 as SGHNT and CDR2 as YYREEE (reference sequence). V shed 4 bases and J 2 bases; nucleotides not matched to a gene: 5. The CDR3 DNA reads TGTGCCAGCAGCCTGAGACAGGGAAACACCGGGGAGCTGTTTTTT. It codes for CASSLRQGNTGELFF. Based on the CDR3 plus reference TRBV5-4 and TRBJ2-2, the full variable domain is ETGVTQSPTHLIKTRGQQVTLRCSSQSGHNTVSWYQQALGQGPQFIFQYYREEENGRGNFPPRFSGLQFPNYSSELNVNALELDDSALYLCASSLRQGNTGELFFGEGSRLTVL.

The genes are TRBV7-9 and TRBJ2-7; 10 bases match TRBD1. Germline trimming cut 2 bases from V and 6 bases from J; bases unmatched to any gene: 10. CDR3 length: 16 residues. The V gene's germline CDR1 is SEHNR and CDR2 FQNEAQ (reference sequence). CDR3 nucleotide sequence: TGTGCCAGCAGCTTACTCAGGCCCGGGACAGGGGCCGAGCAGTACTTC. This translates into CASSLLRPGTGAEQYF.

The rearrangement links TRBV29-1 to TRBJ2-5; D perhaps matches TRBD2 (7 bases). The CDR3 is 14 residues long. Trimming stripped 3 bases from V and 4 bases from J, with 15 bases between. Germline values: CDR1 SQVTM, CDR2 ANQGSEA. CDR3 nucleotide sequence: TGCAGCGTTGAGTATACGGGGGGCGGAGAGACCCAGTACTTC. It is translated as CSVEYTGGGETQYF.

The chain employs TRBV30 and TRBJ2-7, with TRBD1 matching over 8 bases. The germline V gene has CDR1 GTSNPN and CDR2 SVGIG (reference sequence). This CDR3 is 13 amino acids long. V was pared by 7 bases and J by 3 bases, with 8 bases of the junction left unmatched. CDR3 nucleotide sequence: TGTGCCTTGGATCGGACAGGGAACTACGAGCAGTACTTC. Translation gives CALDRTGNYEQYF.

V usage is TRBV4-3 and J usage is TRBJ2-1; TRBD2 aligns across 12 bases. The V gene's germline CDR1 is LGHNA and CDR2 YSLEER. The J segment lost 9 bases and the V segment lost 2 bases, leaving 8 bases of the junction unmatched. This CDR3 is built from 16 residues. The CDR3 nucleotides read TGCGCCAGCAGCCAACTAGCGGGAGGGACGGGCGGTGAGCAGTTCTTC. It is translated as CASSQLAGGTGGEQFF.

The chain links TRBV4-3 to TRBJ1-1; D is unclear. This CDR3 is built from 15 residues. V lost 3 bases to trimming and J lost 7 bases, with 18 bases between them. Looked up from germline, CDR1 is LGHNA and CDR2 is YSLEER. In DNA, the CDR3 is TGCGCCAGCAGCCAGCACAAGAAAAGGTCGGGTGAAGCTTTCTTT. This gives the protein CASSQHKKRSGEAFF.

The chain has TRBV24-1 and TRBJ1-2; D gene unclear. Trimming pared 2 bases from V and 5 bases from J, leaving 14 bases between. The CDR3 runs 15 residues. The germline V gene encodes CDR1 KGHDR and CDR2 SFDVKD. CDR3 amino acids: CATSDSGRPGYGYTF. CDR3 coding DNA: TGTGCCACCAGTGATTCGGGTCGCCCCGGGTATGGCTACACCTTC.

CDR3: CATSDLDRRYTEAFF. The CDR3 DNA follows: TGTGCCACCAGTGATTTAGACAGGCGGTACACTGAAGCTTTCTTT. The chain couples TRBV24-1 to TRBJ1-1, with a weak D call TRBD1 (6 bases). With 1 base removed from V and 3 bases from J, the gap between germline ends came to 11 bases. Germline CDR1 KGHDR, CDR2 SFDVKD. This CDR3 comprises 15 residues.

V is TRBV18 and J is TRBJ1-2; D possibly corresponds to TRBD1 (5 bases). V was trimmed by 0 bases and J by 0 bases, leaving 11 bases between them. Germline V gives CDR1 KGHSH, CDR2 LQKENI. There are 16 residues in the CDR3. CDR3 sequence: CASSPPDTTANYGYTF. The CDR3 nucleotides are TGTGCCAGCTCACCACCGGACACGACCGCTAACTATGGCTACACCTTC.

The CDR3 is CASSGTNGGNQPQHF. Written as DNA, the CDR3 is TGTGCCAGCAGTGGGACAAACGGGGGCAATCAGCCCCAGCATTTT. The chain combines TRBV2 with TRBJ1-5; D might be TRBD1 (5 bases). Germline CDR1 SNHLY, CDR2 FYNNEI. This CDR3 is built from 15 residues. With 4 bases removed from V and 2 bases from J, the gap between germline ends came to 12 bases.

The chain employs TRBV24-1 and TRBJ2-5, with a weak D call TRBD1 (5 bases). Per the germline V gene, CDR1 is KGHDR and CDR2 is SFDVKD. V dropped 7 bases and J dropped 5 bases, with 16 bases sitting between them. The CDR3 length is 14 residues. The CDR3 spells CATRSGRGTETQYF. The CDR3 DNA reads as TGTGCCACCAGATCCGGTAGGGGCACGGAGACCCAGTACTTC.

The chain has TRBV5-1 and TRBJ2-7; 7 nucleotides align to TRBD1. The trim removed 4 bases at V and 7 bases at J, leaving 14 bases unmatched. Germline assignment: CDR1 SGHRS and CDR2 YFSETQ. CDR3 length: 15 residues. Here the CDR3 reads CASSMTGTVRGEQYF. CDR3 in DNA: TGCGCCAGCAGCATGACAGGGACAGTAAGGGGGGAGCAGTACTTC.

J is TRBJ1-1 and V is TRBV11-3; no reliable D call. Germline lookup yields CDR1 SGHNT and CDR2 YENEEA. CDR3 length equals 14 residues. V was cut by 2 bases and J by 6 bases, with 13 bases left in between. The DNA of the CDR3 is TGTGCCAGCAGCTTAAGGAAGTATGGGGCTGAAGCTTTCTTT. This codes for CASSLRKYGAEAFF.

The chain links TRBV6-4 to TRBJ2-3; 11 nucleotides agree with TRBD2. The junction had 3 bases not matched to a gene; V was cut back by 0 bases and J by 4 bases. The CDR3 loop spans 16 amino acids. The germline gives CDR1 MRHNA, CDR2 SNTAGT. The CDR3 region has the DNA TGTGCCAGCAGTGACTCCCTAGCGGGAGGATCAGATACGCAGTATTTT. Translation gives CASSDSLAGGSDTQYF.

The chain recombines TRBV27 with TRBJ1-3, with D perhaps TRBD1 (5 bases). The V end was cut by 6 bases, the J end by 0 bases, with 9 bases between. The CDR3 totals 14 residues. Germline loops: CDR1 MNHEY, CDR2 SMNVEV (reference sequence). The chain's CDR3 is CASSPGFSGNTIYF. CDR3 nucleotides: TGTGCCAGCAGCCCAGGGTTCTCTGGAAACACCATATATTTT.

This clone was counted a single time. The rearrangement uses TRBV19 and TRBJ2-2, with TRBD2 matching 7 bases. CDR3 size: 14 residues. The V segment lost 4 bases and the J segment 5 bases; nucleotides outside the gene matches: 4. The germline V gene encodes CDR1 LNHDA and CDR2 SQIVND (reference sequence). In DNA form, the CDR3 reads TGTGCCAGTAGTACCCTGGGGGGGACCGGGGAGCTGTTTTTT. Translation gives CASSTLGGTGELFF.

The chain links TRBV11-2 to TRBJ1-2, with D unclear. V was cut by 0 bases and J by 4 bases, with 6 bases left in between. The CDR3 is 13 residues long. In germline, CDR1 is SGHAT, CDR2 FQNNGV. CDR3 bases: TGTGCCAGCAGCTTAGATACAGCCTATGGCTACACCTTC. Protein sequence: CASSLDTAYGYTF.

This clone was seen just once. This chain joins TRBV10-2 and TRBJ2-5, with 7 bases aligning to TRBD1. CDR3 length: 12 residues. V lost 7 bases to trimming and J lost 1 base; unmatched junction nucleotides: 0. Germline values: CDR1 WSHSY, CDR2 SAAADI. The chain's CDR3 is CASKGAQETQYF. The CDR3 region has the DNA TGCGCCAGCAAGGGGGCCCAAGAGACCCAGTACTTC.

The V and J genes are TRBV2 and TRBJ2-4; D remains unclear. The CDR3 has 13 amino acids. The V end was cut by 6 bases, the J end by 2 bases, with 8 bases between. Looked up from germline, CDR1 is SNHLY and CDR2 is FYNNEI. The CDR3 loop is CASRPSPKNIQYF. For the CDR3, the DNA is TGTGCCAGCAGACCTAGTCCCAAAAACATTCAGTACTTC.

The CDR3 loop is CASRSRTGRNSPLHF. CDR3 bases: TGTGCCAGCAGATCTAGGACAGGGAGGAATTCACCCCTCCACTTT. This chain uses TRBV28 with TRBJ1-6; 8 bases agree with TRBD1. CDR1 and CDR2 (germline): MDHEN, SYDVKM. J lost 7 bases, V lost 6 bases, and 8 bases had no gene match. CDR3 length: 15 residues. The complete variable domain, with remaining parts taken from reference TRBV28 and TRBJ1-6, reads DVKVTQSSRYLVKRTGEKVFLECVQDMDHENMFWYRQDPGLGLRLIYFSYDVKMKEKGDIPEGYSVSREKKERFSLILESASTNQTSMYLCASRSRTGRNSPLHFGNGTRLTVT.

V usage is TRBV29-1 and J usage is TRBJ2-3; D perhaps matches TRBD2 (5 bases). From germline, CDR1 is SQVTM and CDR2 ANQGSEA. The CDR3 runs to 14 residues. V lost 6 bases and J lost 2, with 15 bases in between. The DNA of the CDR3 is TGCAGCGTGGGATTTAGCGCCACCACAGATACGCAGTATTTT. This codes for CSVGFSATTDTQYF.

The chain has TRBV9 and TRBJ1-2; no clear D gene. The V and J ends lost 3 bases and 2 bases respectively, with 5 bases between them. Germline-derived CDR1 and CDR2 are SGDLS and YYNGEE. The CDR3 runs 12 residues. The CDR3 here is CASSAENYGYTF. DNA of the CDR3: TGTGCCAGCAGCGCAGAGAACTATGGCTACACCTTC. Drawing the rest from reference TRBV9 and TRBJ1-2, the complete variable domain is DSGVTQTPKHLITATGQRVTLRCSPRSGDLSVYWYQQSLDQGLQFLIQYYNGEERAKGNILERFSAQQFPDLHSELNLSSLELGDSALYFCASSAENYGYTFGSGTRLTVV.